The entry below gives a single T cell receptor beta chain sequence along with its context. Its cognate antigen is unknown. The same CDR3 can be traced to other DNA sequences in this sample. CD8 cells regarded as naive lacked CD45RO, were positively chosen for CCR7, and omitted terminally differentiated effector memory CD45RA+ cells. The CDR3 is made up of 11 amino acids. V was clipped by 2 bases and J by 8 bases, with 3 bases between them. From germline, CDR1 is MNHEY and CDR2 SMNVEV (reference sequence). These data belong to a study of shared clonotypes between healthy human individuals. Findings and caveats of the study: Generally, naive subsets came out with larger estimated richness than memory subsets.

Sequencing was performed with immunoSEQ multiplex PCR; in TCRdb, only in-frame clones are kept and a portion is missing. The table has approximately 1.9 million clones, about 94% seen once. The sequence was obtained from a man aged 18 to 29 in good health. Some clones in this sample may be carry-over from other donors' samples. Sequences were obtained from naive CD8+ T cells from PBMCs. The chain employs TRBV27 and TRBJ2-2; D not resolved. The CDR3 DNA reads TGTGCCAGCAGTTTACGGGGGGAGCTGTTTTTT. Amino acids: CASSLRGELFF.